This TCR beta chain was obtained from a study of shared clonotypes between healthy human individuals. At the level of the study: CD4 naive and memory got three plates each, CD8 naive two, CD8 memory one. General study results and limits: Larger estimated richness was generally seen in naive subsets than in memory subsets.

Germline-derived CDR1 and CDR2 are SGHVS and FQNEAQ. The CDR3 is 15 amino acids. Trimming at V came to 5 bases and at J to 3 bases, leaving 10 bases not matched to a gene. This clone showed up just a few times. Its target is not known. Samples underwent the assay at deep level. Over several immunoSEQ plates, each subset's genomic DNA was distributed in even portions. The table came from immunoSEQ multiplex PCR; TCRdb's copy has only in-frame clones and leaves some out. The table includes around 1,100,000 clones, approximately 75% detected once. Sequenced sample: memory CD4+ T cells from PBMCs. Specified subset: CD45RA-negative fraction. The sequence derives from a man between 18 and 35 years old in good health. Some clones in this sample may be carry-over from other donors' samples. The chain combines TRBV7-8 with TRBJ2-7, with 7 bases fitting TRBD2. The CDR3 DNA reads as TGTGCCAGCAGCATCGAGCGGGAAGGTCACTACGAGCAGTACTTC. Translating gives CASSIEREGHYEQYF.